This TCR beta chain was observed in a study of blood T cell repertoires in COVID-19 (dated by TCRdb to about 2020). Regarding the complete study: Samples covering the acute and convalescent phases of COVID-19 were provided by collaborators in the United States, Italy and Spain. The dataset comprised deeply sampled blood TCRbeta repertoires from subjects exposed to, actively infected with, or recovered from COVID-19. The material from the prospective study consisted of cDNA or gDNA derived from T cells, B-cell-depleted T cells, or PBMCs. Nearly every sample came with metadata listing a de-identified subject ID, COVID-19 status, age in years and sex. Samples came from the ongoing ImmuneRACE study (first 160 participants) plus 1,254 subjects from 6 global collaborators. Where HLA class I and class II types were available, the types were taken from metadata supplied by the sample provider, not from assay-based typing. A freely available public database, intended as a resource for researchers studying the immune response to SARS-CoV-2, is where the repertoires were released.

The immunoSEQ Assay, a bias-controlled multiplex PCR, was used to amplify TCRbeta CDR3 regions from genomic DNA. In the paper's pipeline: The number of nucleated cells in each sample was estimated from the amplification of reference gene primers within the assay. To quantify the absolute abundance of each unique TCRbeta CDR3 rearrangement, sequence reads were collapsed and filtered. For each sample, productive Simpson clonality was calculated as the square root of Simpson's diversity index over productive rearrangements. What TCRdb holds here is the immuneACCESS table cut down to in-frame rearrangements. Part of the clones is not present; checked against another copy, under half of the missing clones reflect an unresolved V gene, and the others are unexplained. The V and J calls and the clone size are those of that table, but D and trimming were determined from the DNA. The sample table lists about 110,000 clones, over 65% of them with a count of one. 1.5% to 2% of the sample is in the top ten clones.

Study-wide findings and limitations: How much clinical and demographic metadata was included differed by source and by participant, and the metadata was provided uncurated.

The collaborating institutions used their own protocols to collect whole blood in K2EDTA tubes. For TCRbeta analysis, collaborators shipped samples as frozen whole blood, isolated PBMCs, or DNA extracted from either of those sample types. Of note for this clone: No antigen is known for it. One base away there is no much larger clone; base qualities are not given.

The clonotype originates from a woman in her forties with acute or convalescent COVID-19. Sequences were obtained from peripheral blood.

CDR3 loop: CASSLGQGVTTDTQYF. Read as DNA, the sequence is TGTGCCAGCAGCTTGGGGCAGGGGGTGACCACAGATACGCAGTATTTT. The rearranged segments are TRBV5-4 and TRBJ2-3, with 7 bases matching TRBD1. The CDR3 has 16 amino acids, counting the end cysteine and phenylalanine. The DNA shown is the 48-base CDR3, in frame from base 1. CDR1 and CDR2, looked up from the germline V gene (reference sequence), are SGHNT and YYREEE. Germline trimming amounts to 0 bases on V and 2 bases on J, with 6 as the count of junction bases outside the gene matches.